Following are 28 T cell receptor beta chains from one sample sequenced in a study of blood T cell repertoires in COVID-19. TCRdb's copy holds only in-frame clones and misses some; the assay was immunoSEQ multiplex PCR. The sample carries approximately 300,000 clones, about 86% recorded once. The sequenced material came from peripheral blood. The source of these receptors is a woman aged 45-65 years with acute or convalescent COVID-19.

The V and J genes are TRBV3-1 (or the pseudogene TRBV3-2) and TRBJ2-3; D possibly corresponds to TRBD2 (6 bases). The V gene's germline CDR1 is LGHDT and CDR2 YNNKEL (reference sequence). The V end lost 1 base, the J end lost 9 bases, and 17 bases lay between the germline ends. This CDR3 comprises 15 residues. DNA of the CDR3: TGTGCCAGCAGCCAAGCCCCGGCGGGGAAGATAACGCAGTATTTT. It encodes CASSQAPAGKITQYF.

This chain joins TRBV4-3 and TRBJ1-6; D is perhaps TRBD1 (5 bases). The V end lost 0 bases, the J end lost 10 bases, and 16 bases lay between the germline ends. The CDR3 sequence is 16 residues long. Germline-derived CDR1 and CDR2 are LGHNA and YSLEER. Here the CDR3 DNA reads TGCGCCAGCAGCCAAGATCAACCCGGGGGAGGATCACCCCTCCACTTT. Translated: CASSQDQPGGGSPLHF.

The chain employs TRBV6-5 and TRBJ2-3; D might be TRBD1 (5 bases). V dropped 0 bases and J dropped 7 bases, with 14 bases sitting between them. This CDR3 region has 15 residues. Germline lookup yields CDR1 MNHEY and CDR2 SVGAGI. The CDR3 DNA is TGTGCCAGCAGTTACTCGGGCAGGGTGGGGAATACGCAGTATTTT. Its protein product is CASSYSGRVGNTQYF.

This clone was observed a handful of times. The chain employs TRBV2 and TRBJ1-6, with D uncertain. Trimming took off 8 bases at V and 9 bases at J, with 8 bases between the two ends. CDR1 is SNHLY and CDR2 is FYNNEI in the germline V gene. This CDR3 has 11 residues. The CDR3 protein is CASLQVSPLHF. The CDR3 nucleotides read TGTGCCAGCCTGCAGGTTTCACCCCTCCACTTT.

The V and J genes are TRBV6-6 and TRBJ1-3, with 7 bases lining up with TRBD1. This CDR3 has 15 amino acids. Looked up from germline, CDR1 is MNHNY and CDR2 is SVGAGI (reference sequence). J gave up 0 bases and V 2 bases, and 1 base lay outside the gene matches. CDR3 sequence (DNA): TGTGCCAGCAGTTACGACAGGGCCTCTGGAAACACCATATATTTT. This translates into CASSYDRASGNTIYF.

The chain has TRBV5-3 and TRBJ2-3; 12 nucleotides match TRBD2. TRBV5-3 qualifies as an ORF whose function is uncertain. This CDR3 comprises 18 residues. V lost 1 base and J lost 0; bases outside the gene matches: 6. The CDR3 sequence: CARSLLTSGGSSTDTQYF. For the CDR3, the DNA is TGTGCCAGAAGCTTGTTGACTAGCGGGGGTTCTAGCACAGATACGCAGTATTTT.

V and J are TRBV10-2 and TRBJ2-2; 9 bases agree with TRBD1. V gave up 8 bases and J gave up 1 base; unmatched junction bases: 2. Germline CDR1 is WSHSY and CDR2 is SAAADI. There are 14 residues in the CDR3. The CDR3 region has the DNA TGCGCCAGCGGGGGACAGGGGAACACCGGGGAGCTGTTTTTT. Encoded protein: CASGGQGNTGELFF.

The chain couples TRBV7-9 to TRBJ1-4; D is undetermined. Trimming shortened V by 0 bases and J by 4 bases, and 9 bases separated the two germline ends. The CDR3 sequence is 15 residues long. Germline values: CDR1 SEHNR, CDR2 FQNEAQ (reference sequence). As DNA, the CDR3 is TGTGCCAGCAGCTTAGCCGGGAAGGTTAATGAAAAACTGTTTTTT. Translated: CASSLAGKVNEKLFF.

The J gene is TRBJ2-1, the V gene TRBV28, with D unclear. CDR1 MDHEN and CDR2 SYDVKM come from the germline V gene. The length of the CDR3 is 16 residues. V was cut by 3 bases and J by 7 bases, with 19 bases left in between. CDR3 nucleotide sequence: TGTGCCAGCAGTTTCCCACCGACGGCCCGGCGGAATGAGCAGTTCTTC. Protein: CASSFPPTARRNEQFF.

DNA of the CDR3: TGCGCCAGCGGTGGGCTGAACACTGAAGCTTTCTTT. It codes for CASGGLNTEAFF. The rearrangement uses TRBV10-2 and TRBJ1-1; D uncertain. Trimming removed 8 bases from V and 0 bases from J, with 7 bases in between. This CDR3 contains 12 residues. From germline, CDR1 is WSHSY and CDR2 SAAADI.

V and J are TRBV18 and TRBJ2-1; no firm D call. This CDR3 region has 15 residues. The V gene lost 0 bases and the J gene lost 1 base, with 7 bases spanning the gap. Germline assignment: CDR1 KGHSH and CDR2 LQKENI. The CDR3 spells CASSPPSSSYNEQFF. The CDR3 nucleotides are TGTGCCAGCTCACCACCGAGTAGTTCCTACAATGAGCAGTTCTTC.

The V call is TRBV12-3 or TRBV12-4, the J call TRBJ2-5; 10 bases are shared with TRBD1. V lost 4 bases and J lost 4; bases outside the gene matches: 0. The length of the CDR3 is 13 residues. CDR3 amino acids: CASSWTGGETQYF. The CDR3 DNA is TGTGCCAGCAGTTGGACAGGGGGAGAGACCCAGTACTTC.

This sequence joins TRBV5-1 and TRBJ2-7, with D perhaps matching TRBD1 (5 bases). CDR1 SGHRS and CDR2 YFSETQ come from the germline V gene. V was pared by 5 bases and J by 0 bases, with 15 bases between. The CDR3 is 15 amino acids. The CDR3 coding sequence is TGCGCCAGCAGTACTATTACAGGATCCTCCTACGAGCAGTACTTC. It encodes CASSTITGSSYEQYF. Full variable domain (rest looked up from reference TRBV5-1 and TRBJ2-7): KAGVTQTPRYLIKTRGQQVTLSCSPISGHRSVSWYQQTPGQGLQFLFEYFSETQRNKGNFPGRFSGRQFSNSRSEMNVSTLELGDSALYLCASSTITGSSYEQYFGPGTRLTVT.

CDR3 sequence: CASSLEGRGNQPQHF. CDR3 sequence (DNA): TGTGCCAGCAGCTTGGAGGGGAGGGGGAATCAGCCCCAGCATTTT. V is TRBV5-8 and J is TRBJ1-5; D is possibly TRBD1 (6 bases). This CDR3 is 15 amino acids long. V lost 0 bases to trimming and J lost 4 bases, with 11 bases between them. Germline-derived CDR1 and CDR2 are SGHTS and YDEGEE.

The gene calls are TRBV15 and TRBJ1-6, with unresolved D. Germline V lookup: CDR1 LNHNV, CDR2 YYDKDF (reference sequence). The CDR3 totals 12 residues. Trimming pared 4 bases from V and 7 bases from J, leaving 5 bases between. The CDR3 loop reads CATSTENSPLHF. The CDR3 DNA reads as TGTGCCACCAGCACCGAGAATTCACCCCTCCACTTT. The complete variable domain, with remaining parts taken from reference TRBV15 and TRBJ1-6, reads DAMVIQNPRYQVTQFGKPVTLSCSQTLNHNVMYWYQQKSSQAPKLLFHYYDKDFNNEADTPDNFQSRRPNTSFCFLDIRSPGLGDTAMYLCATSTENSPLHFGNGTRLTVT.

A note on this clone: In the same sample, other DNA sequences code for this CDR3. This CDR3 reads CASRAQYNSPLHF. Here the CDR3 DNA reads TGTGCCAGCAGAGCTCAATATAATTCACCCCTCCACTTT. The chain combines TRBV2 with TRBJ1-6; no clear D. The CDR3 has 13 residues. Trimming removed 6 bases at V and 4 bases at J, with 7 bases between. Germline CDR1 is SNHLY and CDR2 is FYNNEI.

This clone was seen a single time. The V gene is TRBV1, the J gene TRBJ2-7; the table gives TRBD2 as D, unverified against the DNA. TRBV1 is shown as a pseudogene. The CDR3 has 13 residues. The CDR3 is CTSSPTPRGEQYV. The CDR3 region has the DNA TGCACCAGCAGCCCTACACCCCGAGGCGAGCAGTACGTC.

The chain couples TRBV7-2 to TRBJ2-2; 7 bases align to TRBD2. Germline V gene sequence: CDR1 SGHTA, CDR2 FQGNSA. CDR3 size: 14 residues. The V gene end was trimmed by 5 bases and the J gene end by 8 bases; junction bases not matched to a gene: 8. As DNA, the CDR3 is TGTGCCAGCAGCCCAGAGGGAGGGTGGGGGGAGCTGTTTTTT. It codes for CASSPEGGWGELFF.

The chain has TRBV3-1 (or the pseudogene TRBV3-2) and TRBJ2-1; 10 nucleotides match TRBD2. The CDR3 is 16 amino acids. Germline V gene lookup returns CDR1 LGHDT and CDR2 YNNKEL (reference sequence). After removal of 4 bases from V and 5 bases from J, the junction contained 8 bases not matched to a gene. CDR3 residues: CASSPRGAGGDNEQFF. The CDR3 DNA is TGTGCCAGCAGCCCGCGGGGAGCGGGAGGGGACAATGAGCAGTTCTTC.

The chain links TRBV6-4 to TRBJ1-5; possibly TRBD1 for D (5 bases). V dropped 4 bases and J dropped 1 base, with 8 bases sitting between them. Germline CDR1 MRHNA, CDR2 SNTAGT. The CDR3 has 14 amino acids. The CDR3 region has the DNA TGTGCCAGCAGTGCCACAGGCAGCAATCAGCCCCAGCATTTT. Amino acid sequence: CASSATGSNQPQHF.

V usage is TRBV3-1 (or the pseudogene TRBV3-2) and J usage is TRBJ1-6; weak D call: TRBD1 (6 bases). The CDR3 covers 18 residues. The germline CDR1 and CDR2 sequences are LGHDT and YNNKEL (reference sequence). V lost 1 base to trimming and J lost 1 base, with 14 bases between them. The CDR3 protein is CASSQVSGAGSYNSPLHF. The CDR3 coding sequence is TGTGCCAGCAGCCAAGTGTCAGGGGCAGGGTCCTATAATTCACCCCTCCACTTT.

This CDR3 reads CASSAGQSIMMGYTF. The CDR3 nucleotides are TGTGCCAGCAGTGCCGGACAGTCAATTATGATGGGCTACACCTTC. The chain couples TRBV27 to TRBJ1-2, with D possibly TRBD1 on 6 matching bases. The CDR3 extends over 15 amino acids. V gave up 5 bases and J gave up 8 bases, with 21 bases separating them. Germline CDR1 MNHEY, CDR2 SMNVEV (reference sequence).

This clone was observed a single time. The chain links TRBV14 to TRBJ2-1, with 7 bases fitting TRBD2. In germline, CDR1 is SGHDN, CDR2 FVKESK. Trimming removed 0 bases from V and 10 bases from J; junction bases left unmatched: 6. This CDR3 has 14 residues. The CDR3 nucleotides are TGTGCCAGCAGCCAAGATTTCAGCGGGGACGAGCAGTTCTTC. Residues: CASSQDFSGDEQFF.

This chain uses TRBV19 with TRBJ1-3; D unclear. From germline, CDR1 is LNHDA and CDR2 SQIVND (reference sequence). Trimming removed 5 bases from V and 0 bases from J, with 14 bases in between. This CDR3 contains 16 residues. CDR3 coding DNA: TGTGCCAGTAGTCCTTCCTGGGCCACCTCTGGAAACACCATATATTTT. It translates to CASSPSWATSGNTIYF.

The rearrangement uses TRBV7-8 and TRBJ1-4, with D unclear. The CDR3 contains 14 residues. V shed 6 bases and J shed 8 bases, with 16 bases lying between them. Germline CDR1 is SGHVS and CDR2 is FQNEAQ. CDR3 DNA sequence: TGTGCCAGCAGTCCCGAGTCGGGAGGAGAAAAACTGTTTTTT. Its translation is CASSPESGGEKLFF.

The V gene is TRBV4-3, the J gene TRBJ2-1, with 7 positions matching TRBD2. Germline lookup yields CDR1 LGHNA and CDR2 YSLEER. The CDR3 length is 15 residues. V dropped 5 bases and J dropped 3; count of bases not matched to a gene: 7. DNA for the CDR3: TGCGCCAGCAGCACCCGAAGCGGGGTCTACAATGAGCAGTTCTTC. Translated, it gives CASSTRSGVYNEQFF.

V gene TRBV19 combines with J gene TRBJ2-1; 13 nucleotides align to TRBD2. J was trimmed by 3 bases and V by 5 bases; bases with no gene match: 4. Per the germline V gene, CDR1 is LNHDA and CDR2 is SQIVND (reference sequence). CDR3 length equals 16 residues. As DNA, the CDR3 is TGTGCCAGTAGTTGGACTAGCGGGAGAGTCTACAATGAGCAGTTCTTC. It specifies CASSWTSGRVYNEQFF.

In this sample, this clone turned up once. This chain joins TRBV7-9 and TRBJ1-1; no clear D. V lost 2 bases to trimming and J lost 8 bases, with 12 bases between them. Germline V gene sequence: CDR1 SEHNR, CDR2 FQNEAQ (reference sequence). The CDR3 has 13 amino acids. For the CDR3, the DNA is TGTGCCAGCAGCTTAATGACGGACTTGGAAGCTTTCTTT. The encoded protein is CASSLMTDLEAFF.